The sequence of this T cell receptor beta chain was determined in a study of blood T cell repertoires in COVID-19. Study summary: T cells, B-cell-depleted T cells, or PBMCs provided the cDNA or gDNA that served as material.

Original processing methods: Estimation of nucleated cell counts was performed using reference gene primer amplification. The data were produced by immunoSEQ multiplex PCR, yet TCRdb's version contains in-frame clones alone and is incomplete. That table is the source of V, J and clone size, and D and trimming were worked out from the DNA. The profile shows around 150,000 clones, roughly 88% of them singletons. J lost 3 bases, V lost 1 base, and 8 bases had no gene match. The CDR3 is 17 residues long. Germline-derived CDR1 and CDR2 are LGHNA and YSLEER. The sample consisted of PBMCs or T cells enriched from blood (not recorded which). The sequence came from a man in his 70s who had been exposed to COVID-19. V and J are TRBV4-3 and TRBJ1-4, with 7 nucleotides matching TRBD1. CDR3 residues: CASSQGPTGNANEKLFF. The CDR3 region has the DNA TGCGCCAGCAGCCAAGGACCGACAGGGAATGCTAATGAAAAACTGTTTTTT.